Presented here are 7 T cell receptor beta chains from one specimen sequenced in a study of T cell changes during pregnancy in multiple sclerosis. Sequencing was performed with immunoSEQ multiplex PCR; in TCRdb, only in-frame clones are kept and a portion is missing. The sample holds about 30,000 clones; 90% are singletons and the top ten take roughly 4%. This sample comprised CD8+ T cells from peripheral blood mononuclear cells, obtained in the second trimester of pregnancy. These receptors all come from a female donor with multiple sclerosis, enrolled in a pregnancy study.

The J gene is TRBJ2-5, the V gene TRBV11-2, with 7 bases identical to TRBD2. CDR1 is SGHAT and CDR2 is FQNNGV in the germline V gene. This CDR3 is built from 13 residues. The ends lost 2 bases at V and 5 bases at J; junction bases unmatched: 2. The CDR3: CASSLSGEETQYF. CDR3 DNA sequence: TGTGCCAGCAGCTTAAGCGGGGAGGAGACCCAGTACTTC. Using reference TRBV11-2 and TRBJ2-5 for the parts outside the CDR3, the full variable domain is EAGVAQSPRYKIIEKRQSVAFWCNPISGHATLYWYQQILGQGPKLLIQFQNNGVVDDSQLPKDRFSAERLKGVDSTLKIQPAKLEDSAVYLCASSLSGEETQYFGPGTRLLVL.

V gene TRBV4-3 combines with J gene TRBJ2-7; 14 nucleotides match TRBD2. From germline, CDR1 is LGHNA and CDR2 YSLEER. V trimming: 3 bases; J trimming: 4 bases; junction bases outside the gene matches: 2. The CDR3 has 15 residues. The CDR3, as DNA: TGCGCCAGCAGCCAGGGACTAGCGGGAGTGTACGAGCAGTACTTC. Translated: CASSQGLAGVYEQYF.

The chain carries TRBV27 and TRBJ2-7; TRBD2 matches 9 bases. The V segment lost 3 bases and the J segment 2 bases; nucleotides outside the gene matches: 11. Germline V gene data show CDR1 as MNHEY and CDR2 as SMNVEV (reference sequence). The CDR3 contains 17 residues. CDR3 amino acids: CASSFGTSGLGTYEQYF. The DNA of the CDR3 is TGTGCCAGCAGTTTTGGTACTAGCGGGCTTGGCACCTACGAGCAGTACTTC.

Note on this clone: The junction departs from the called germline gene at one end, perhaps through a read error. The V gene is TRBV13, the J gene TRBJ2-5, with 10 positions matching TRBD2. Germline V gene data show CDR1 as PRHDT and CDR2 as FYEKMQ (reference sequence). The CDR3 spans 14 residues. The CDR3 sequence is CASSLLAGEEIQYF. The CDR3 bases are TGTGCCAGCAGCCTGCTAGCGGGAGAAGAGATCCAGTACTTC. The entire variable domain, with the rest obtained from reference TRBV13 and TRBJ2-5, is as follows: AAGVIQSPRHLIKEKRETATLKCYPIPRHDTVYWYQQGPGQDPQFLISFYEKMQSDKGSIPDRFSAQQFSDYHSELNMSSLELGDSALYFCASSLLAGEEIQYFGPGTRLLVL.

This clone was detected once. This chain connects TRBV10-2 to TRBJ2-7, with 8 bases fitting TRBD2. The J segment lost 3 bases and the V segment lost 8 bases, leaving 12 bases of the junction unmatched. Germline loops: CDR1 WSHSY, CDR2 SAAADI. There are 15 residues in the CDR3. The CDR3 sequence: CASRGSGIGIYEQYF. CDR3 bases: TGCGCCAGCCGTGGTAGCGGGATAGGGATCTACGAGCAGTACTTC.

DNA of the CDR3: TGCGCCAGCAGCTTAAAGGACTCCTCCTACGAGCAGTACTTC. This gives the protein CASSLKDSSYEQYF. This sequence joins TRBV4-1 and TRBJ2-7; the D gene is possibly TRBD2 (5 bases). The germline CDR1 and CDR2 sequences are MGHRA and YSYEKL. Deletions cut 5 bases from V and 0 bases from J, with 11 bases between. This CDR3 comprises 14 residues.

V is TRBV7-2 and J is TRBJ2-3, with 11 bases aligning to TRBD1. After removal of 3 bases from V and 2 bases from J, the junction contained 4 bases not matched to a gene. The germline V gene has CDR1 SGHTA and CDR2 FQGNSA. The CDR3 sequence is 16 residues long. Written as DNA, the CDR3 is TGTGCCAGCAGCTTCCGGACAGGGGGCGACACAGATACGCAGTATTTT. Protein product: CASSFRTGGDTDTQYF.